The rows below give T cell receptor beta chains drawn from one sample of a study of identical twins. TCRdb reprocessed the 5' RACE reads via MiXCR and lists one record per CDR3 protein. The data show 700,000 or so distinct CDR3 sequences, about 20% seen once. The same specimen was also included in a second study, on T cells expressing NK-cell markers.

The sequenced sample was PBMCs. The receptor source for this set is a woman between 18 and 29 years old in good health. Both conserved end residues are part of each CDR3. The order of the fields is D gene, V gene, J gene, clone size, CDR3 length, CDR3 DNA, CDR3 protein. A D gene is named only where the DNA matches it firmly. Clone size is not always given. Where it is, it says once, few, many or a class for expanded clones.

TRBD1	TRBV18	TRBJ2-7	many	14	TGTGCCAGCAGCCCCCGGGACAGGGCCTACGAGCAGTACTTC	CASSPRDRAYEQYF
-	TRBV25-1	TRBJ1-5	few	13	TGTGCCAGCAGTGAGTCCGCAGCTCAGCCCCAGCATTTT	CASSESAAQPQHF
-	TRBV7-9	TRBJ1-2	-	14	TGTGCCAGCAGCTTAGAGAGGGGCGGCTACGGCTACACCTTC	CASSLERGGYGYTF
-	TRBV6-5	TRBJ1-4	-	12	TGTGCCAGCAGTTACCCTAGGGGAAAACTGTTTTTT	CASSYPRGKLFF
-	TRBV2	TRBJ1-1	-	14	TGTGCCAGCCTACCGGATTGGGTGAACACTGAAGCTTTCTTT	CASLPDWVNTEAFF
TRBD2	TRBV10-2	TRBJ2-1	-	16	TGCGCCAGCGCCATGCTTGAAGCGGGGAGATACAATGAGCAGTTCTTC	CASAMLEAGRYNEQFF
-	TRBV4-3	TRBJ2-2	-	15	TGCGCCAGCAGCGGGAAGGGGACACCTACCGGGGAGCTGTTTTTT	CASSGKGTPTGELFF
-	TRBV5-1	TRBJ1-2	few	14	TGCGCCAGCAGCTTGGACCAGCCTCACTATGGCTACACCTTC	CASSLDQPHYGYTF
-	TRBV5-1	TRBJ1-6	-	14	TGCGCCAGCAGCTTGGCCTCAGCACATTCACCCCTCCACTTT	CASSLASAHSPLHF
-	TRBV2	TRBJ2-2	few	14	TGTGCCAGCGTACCAGGGCGTGGCACCGGGGAGCTGTTTTTT	CASVPGRGTGELFF
-	TRBV20-1	TRBJ2-7	many	13	TGCAGTGCTACTCTGGTGGCCCCAGGCGAGCAGTACTTC	CSATLVAPGEQYF
TRBD2	TRBV19	TRBJ2-1	-	17	TGTGCCAGTAGTACCAGAGGTAGCGGGAGTAATGGCAATGAGCAGTTCTTC	CASSTRGSGSNGNEQFF
TRBD2	TRBV10-3	TRBJ2-7	-	14	TGTGCCATCAGTTTTAGCGGGAGGGCCGCCGAGCAGTACTTC	CAISFSGRAAEQYF
TRBD1	TRBV3-1	TRBJ2-7	-	14	TGTGCCAGCAGCGACAGGGCCACCACCTACGAGCAGTACTTC	CASSDRATTYEQYF
-	TRBV20-1	TRBJ2-7	-	12	TGCAGTGCTAGAGATGAAGGGCACGAGCAGTACTTC	CSARDEGHEQYF
TRBD2	TRBV12-3/TRBV12-4	TRBJ2-5	-	17	TGTGCCAGCAGTCCCACCCGTGGAGCGGGGGAACAAGAGACCCAGTACTTC	CASSPTRGAGEQETQYF
-	TRBV6-2/TRBV6-3	TRBJ2-3	few	12	TGTGCCACCAGACCGAATAGAGATACGCAGTATTTT	CATRPNRDTQYF
-	TRBV3-1	TRBJ1-6	many	17	TGTGCCAGCAGCCAAGTTGCGTCGGGGATGGGTAATTCACCCCTCCACTTT	CASSQVASGMGNSPLHF
TRBD2	TRBV6-1	TRBJ2-7	-	15	TGTGCCAGCAGAACCGTAGCGGGAGGGGCCTACGAGCAGTACTTC	CASRTVAGGAYEQYF
-	TRBV12-3/TRBV12-4	TRBJ1-1	-	14	TGTGCCAGCAGCCACTTTGGGCGGAACACTGAAGCTTTCTTT	CASSHFGRNTEAFF
-	TRBV5-1	TRBJ2-1	many	15	TGCGCCAGCAGCTGGACAGATAGCTCCTACAATGAGCAGTTCTTC	CASSWTDSSYNEQFF
-	TRBV24-1	TRBJ2-7	few	14	TGTGCCACCAGTGATTTTGGCAATTTCTACGAGCAGTACTTC	CATSDFGNFYEQYF
-	TRBV3-1	TRBJ2-1	few	17	TGTGCCAGCAGCCAGCTAACAGAAATAAATAGCTACAATGAGCAGTTCTTC	CASSQLTEINSYNEQFF
TRBD1	TRBV12-3/TRBV12-4	TRBJ2-3	-	18	TGTGCCAGCAGAACAGGGGACAGGAGAACATCTAGCACAGATACGCAGTATTTT	CASRTGDRRTSSTDTQYF
-	TRBV3-1	TRBJ1-2	many	14	TGTGCCAGCAGCCAACAAGACAAGACCTATGGCTACACCTTC	CASSQQDKTYGYTF
-	TRBV5-6	TRBJ2-5	-	14	TGTGCCAGCAGCTTGGTGGCCAGCCAAGAGACCCAGTACTTC	CASSLVASQETQYF
-	TRBV20-1	TRBJ1-1	many	13	TGCAGTGCTAGTAGGGGGTTGTCCACTGAAGCTTTCTTT	CSASRGLSTEAFF
-	TRBV5-1	TRBJ2-6	few	16	TGCGCCAGCAGCTTTTCCCCAACCTCTGGGGCCAACGTCCTGACTTTC	CASSFSPTSGANVLTF
-	TRBV29-1	TRBJ1-1	-	10	TGCAGCGCCAAACAGGGTGAAGCTTTCTTT	CSAKQGEAFF
-	TRBV7-2	TRBJ1-1	few	14	TGTGCCAGCAGCTTGCATACAGTTAACACTGAAGCTTTCTTT	CASSLHTVNTEAFF
-	TRBV7-6	TRBJ1-5	-	14	TGTGCCAGCAGCTTAAGGGGGGACGATCAGCCCCAGCATTTT	CASSLRGDDQPQHF
-	TRBV6-2/TRBV6-3	TRBJ2-3	many	12	TGTGCCAGCGGGCTCGGCACAGATACGCAGTATTTT	CASGLGTDTQYF
-	TRBV2	TRBJ2-7	-	13	TGTGCCAGCAGTGAGGTGGAACAAGCCGAGCAGTACTTC	CASSEVEQAEQYF
-	TRBV6-5	TRBJ1-5	few	15	TGTGCCAGCAGTTACTCGATAGACGAAAGGCAGCCCCAGCATTTT	CASSYSIDERQPQHF
-	TRBV9	TRBJ2-3	few	15	TGTGCCAGCACCCCCTTGGGGGCACCCTGGGATACGCAGTATTTT	CASTPLGAPWDTQYF
-	TRBV7-9	TRBJ2-7	many	15	TGTGCCAGCAGCTTAGAGACCCGACCCGACTACGAGCAGTACTTC	CASSLETRPDYEQYF
-	TRBV20-1	TRBJ2-3	-	13	TGCAGTCCAAAGGATCCTAGCACAGATACGCAGTATTTT	CSPKDPSTDTQYF
-	TRBV12-3/TRBV12-4	TRBJ2-5	few	14	TGTGCCAGCAGTCCGGGACTCCTTTGGGAGACCCAGTACTTC	CASSPGLLWETQYF
-	TRBV15	TRBJ2-7	-	13	TGTGCCACCAGCAGAGTAGGAAACTACGAGCAGTACTTC	CATSRVGNYEQYF
TRBD2	TRBV12-3/TRBV12-4	TRBJ2-1	few	17	TGTGCCAGCAGCCTAGGGGGTAGGGCTAGCGGGGGGCATGAGCAGTTCTTC	CASSLGGRASGGHEQFF
TRBD2	TRBV6-1	TRBJ2-1	-	15	TGTGCCAGCAGTGGGATAGCGGGAGCGTCTGGTGAGCAGTTCTTC	CASSGIAGASGEQFF
-	TRBV11-2	TRBJ1-1	many	14	TGTGCCAGCAGCTCAGGACCCTTGGGGACTGAAGCTTTCTTT	CASSSGPLGTEAFF
-	TRBV5-1	TRBJ2-1	-	15	TGCGCCAGCAGTCCCGGGACAGCGGGCTGGAATGAGCAGTTCTTC	CASSPGTAGWNEQFF
TRBD2	TRBV7-6	TRBJ2-2	-	15	TGTGCCAGCAGCTTAGGGACTAGCCTTGCCGGGGAGCTGTTTTTT	CASSLGTSLAGELFF
-	TRBV6-6	TRBJ2-7	few	13	TGTGCCAGCTCCGGATCACAGGCCTACGAGCAGTACTTC	CASSGSQAYEQYF
-	TRBV7-9	TRBJ1-1	few	15	TGTGCCAGCAGCCTTGGGACGGCACCGGGCACTGAAGCTTTCTTT	CASSLGTAPGTEAFF
-	TRBV7-9	TRBJ2-1	-	11	TGTGCCAGCTTGGGAGTTAATGAGCAGTTCTTC	CASLGVNEQFF
-	TRBV12-3/TRBV12-4	TRBJ1-2	few	13	TGTGCCAGCAACAATCGGGGACTATATGGCTACACCTTC	CASNNRGLYGYTF
-	TRBV20-1	TRBJ2-7	-	13	TGCAGTGCCAGAGGACGGCGCCTGGGTGAGCAGTACTTC	CSARGRRLGEQYF
-	TRBV14	TRBJ2-1	-	15	TGTGCCAGCAGCCAAGGGAGTGTGGTATACAATGAGCAGTTCTTC	CASSQGSVVYNEQFF